This entry describes one T cell receptor beta chain. The antigen is unknown. This specimen belongs to a study of T-cell reconstitution after alpha-beta-depleted transplantation in children. For TCRbeta, the library was prepared with unique molecular identifiers. TCRdb analysed the PCR reads with MiXCR anew, one entry per CDR3 protein. The sample lists just over 950,000 distinct CDR3 sequences, about 29% occurring once. Overall study findings and caveats: In patients about two months after transplant, alpha-beta T cells reportedly arose from several hundred expanded graft clones.

Trimming left V 1 base short and J 4 bases short, with 16 bases between. Per germline, CDR1 LNHNV and CDR2 YYDKDF (reference sequence). The CDR3 spans 17 residues. The source material was PBMCs, mostly from graft donor cells, sampled 360 days after TCRalphabeta/CD19-depleted stem cell transplant. This TCR was recovered from a boy younger than two who had a stem cell transplant for SCID, so the T cells may come from the graft donor. V and J are TRBV15 and TRBJ2-2, with D tentatively TRBD1 or TRBD2 (6 bases each). CDR3 region: CATSRGIGGPVTGELFF. The CDR3 DNA sequence: TGTGCCACCAGCAGAGGGATTGGGGGGCCGGTCACCGGGGAGCTGTTTTTT.